This T cell receptor beta chain was profiled in a study of T cell responses to AZD1222 COVID-19 vaccine. With regard to this clone: The antigen remains undetermined. Sequence at one end of the junction differs from germline and may be a read error. This specimen includes other DNA sequences encoding the same CDR3.

Findings and caveats of the study: Most donors were white British and more were female, and clonal diversity was possibly underestimated. In all cases, repertoires were sampled only after the peak T cell response. Unmutated variant regions are reportedly the target of nearly half of TCRs that are spike-specific.

The repertoire was sequenced with immunoSEQ multiplex PCR; TCRdb's copy has only in-frame clones and lacks some. In the table there are tens of thousands of clones, around 85% of which are singletons. Per germline, CDR1 LGHDT and CDR2 YNNKEL (reference sequence). This CDR3 contains 14 residues. The receptor was isolated from an adult in good health. The chain is built from TRBV3-1 (or the pseudogene TRBV3-2) and TRBJ1-1; weak D call: TRBD1 (5 bases). The source material was peripheral blood, sampled on day 0 of MenACWY control vaccination. CDR3 residues: CASSQNYRNTEAFF. Written as DNA, the CDR3 is TGTGCCAGCAGCCAAAACTACAGGAACACTGAAGCTTTTTTT.